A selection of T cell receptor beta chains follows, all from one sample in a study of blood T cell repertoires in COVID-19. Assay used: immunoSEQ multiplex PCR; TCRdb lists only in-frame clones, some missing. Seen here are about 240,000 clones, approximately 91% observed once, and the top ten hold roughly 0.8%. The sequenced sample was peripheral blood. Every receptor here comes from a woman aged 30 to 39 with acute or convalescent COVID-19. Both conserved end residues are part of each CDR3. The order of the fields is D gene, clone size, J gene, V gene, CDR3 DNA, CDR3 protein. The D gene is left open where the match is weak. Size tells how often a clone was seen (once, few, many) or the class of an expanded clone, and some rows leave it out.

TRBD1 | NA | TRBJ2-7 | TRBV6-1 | TGTGCCAGCAGTGAAGTAGGACAGGCGGGCGAGCAGTACTTC | CASSEVGQAGEQYF
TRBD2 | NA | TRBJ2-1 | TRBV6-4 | TGTGCCAGCAGTGTGGGACTAGCGGACCACAATGAGCAGTTCTTC | CASSVGLADHNEQFF
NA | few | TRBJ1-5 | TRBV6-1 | TGTGCCAGCAGGACACACGTTTATAGCAATCAGCCCCAGCATTTT | CASRTHVYSNQPQHF
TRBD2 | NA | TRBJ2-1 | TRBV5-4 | TGTGCCAGCAGCTTGGCCGGGGGGATTGGGGGGAATGAGCAGTTCTTC | CASSLAGGIGGNEQFF
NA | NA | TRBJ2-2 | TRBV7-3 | TGTGCCAGCAGCTTAACCGGTCTAGCGACCACGGGGACCGGGGAGCTGTTTTTT | CASSLTGLATTGTGELFF
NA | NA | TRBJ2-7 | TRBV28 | TGTGCCAGCAGAACACCGGCGGGCCGAGCCTACGAGCAGTACTTC | CASRTPAGRAYEQYF
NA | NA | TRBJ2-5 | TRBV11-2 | TGTGCCAGCAGCTCGGGGTCAGCCCTGGAGGAGACCCAGTACTTC | CASSSGSALEETQYF
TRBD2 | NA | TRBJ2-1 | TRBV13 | TGTGCCAGCAGGCCGGGGACTAGCGGAAGAAGGAACAATGAGCAGTTCTTC | CASRPGTSGRRNNEQFF
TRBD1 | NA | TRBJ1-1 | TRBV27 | TGTGCCAGCAGTTTATACGCGACAGGGACCTACACTGAAGCTTTCTTT | CASSLYATGTYTEAFF
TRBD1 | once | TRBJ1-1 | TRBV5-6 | TGTGCCAGCAGCTTTGGACAGGAGAACACTGAAGCTTTCTTT | CASSFGQENTEAFF
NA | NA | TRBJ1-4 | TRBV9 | TGTGCCAGCAGCGTAGGAGACAGGCCCCCAGAAAAACTGTTTTTT | CASSVGDRPPEKLFF
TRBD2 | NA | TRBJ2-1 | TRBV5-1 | TGCGCCAGCAGCCCGGGGACTAGCGGGAGAGGGGATGAGCAGTTCTTC | CASSPGTSGRGDEQFF
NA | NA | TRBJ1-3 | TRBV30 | TGTGCCTGGAGTGAGCTTCCGGGAAACACCATATATTTT | CAWSELPGNTIYF
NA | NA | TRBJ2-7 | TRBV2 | TGTGCCAGAGGACTCAAGAAATACGGGGAGCAGTACTTC | CARGLKKYGEQYF
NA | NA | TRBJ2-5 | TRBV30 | TGTGCCTGGAGTGCCCTGGCAGGGTGGAGTGGGGAGACCCAGTACTTC | CAWSALAGWSGETQYF
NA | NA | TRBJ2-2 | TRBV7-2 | TGTGCCAGCAGCTTAGCGCTGGGCGGGGCGCGCACCGGGGAGCTGTTTTTT | CASSLALGGARTGELFF
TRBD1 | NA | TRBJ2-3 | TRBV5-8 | TGTGCCAGCAACCCGGGACAGGGGAGCGCAGATACGCAGTATTTT | CASNPGQGSADTQYF
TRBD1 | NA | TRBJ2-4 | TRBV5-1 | TGCGCCAGCAGCTTGGGACAGGGAACAGCCAAAAACATTCAGTACTTC | CASSLGQGTAKNIQYF
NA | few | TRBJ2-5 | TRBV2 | TGTGCCAGCAGTGAAGGAGGGACCCAGTACTTC | CASSEGGTQYF
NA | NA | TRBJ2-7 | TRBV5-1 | TGCGCCAGCAGCTTGGACATTACCTACGAGCAGTACTTC | CASSLDITYEQYF
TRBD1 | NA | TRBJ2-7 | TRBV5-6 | TGTGCCAGCAGCTTGACCGGCCAGGGGGCGCGAGAGCAGTACTTC | CASSLTGQGAREQYF
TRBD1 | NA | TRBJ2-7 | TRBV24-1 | TGTGCCACCAGTGGTAGAACCGGGACAGGTGCCAACTACGAGCAGTACTTC | CATSGRTGTGANYEQYF
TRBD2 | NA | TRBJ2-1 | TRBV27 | TGTGCCAGCAGTTTTGGAGCGGGGGGTGAGCAGTTCTTC | CASSFGAGGEQFF
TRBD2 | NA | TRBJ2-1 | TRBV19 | TGTGCCAGTAGTTTCCGGACTAGCCAGCTACGTGGTGAGCAGTTCTTC | CASSFRTSQLRGEQFF
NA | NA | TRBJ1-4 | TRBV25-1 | TGTGCCAGCAGTGAGAACAGGGTGAATGAAAAACTGTTTTTT | CASSENRVNEKLFF
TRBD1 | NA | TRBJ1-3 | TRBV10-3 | TGTGCCATCAGCCAAGGGACAGATGGAAACACCATATATTTT | CAISQGTDGNTIYF
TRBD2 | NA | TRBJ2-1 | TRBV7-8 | TGTGCCAGCAGCTCTAAGCGGGAGGGCCTGAGCAATGAGCAGTTCTTC | CASSSKREGLSNEQFF
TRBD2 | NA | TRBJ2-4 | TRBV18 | TGTGCCAGCTCACCAGGGCGGGAGGGCCCTACTTTTAAGGCCAAAAACATTCAGTACTTC | CASSPGREGPTFKAKNIQYF
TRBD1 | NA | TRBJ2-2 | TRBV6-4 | TGTGCCAGCAGAAGGACAGGGGGGAACACCGGGGAGCTGTTTTTT | CASRRTGGNTGELFF
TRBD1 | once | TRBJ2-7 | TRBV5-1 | TGCGCCAGCAGCTTGGCCGGGACAGTCTACGAGCAGTACTTC | CASSLAGTVYEQYF
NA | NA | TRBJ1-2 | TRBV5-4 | TGTGCCAGCAGCTATCCCGGGATTTTTGGCTACACCTTC | CASSYPGIFGYTF
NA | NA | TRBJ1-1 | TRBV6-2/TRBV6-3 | TGTGCCAGCAGTTACGGGGCTCCCGAAGCTTTCTTT | CASSYGAPEAFF
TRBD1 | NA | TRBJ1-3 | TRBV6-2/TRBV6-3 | TGTGCCAGCAGTTACAGCTCGGGACAGGGGACTGGAAACACCATATATTTT | CASSYSSGQGTGNTIYF
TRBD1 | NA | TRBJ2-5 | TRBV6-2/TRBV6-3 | TGTGCCAGCAGTTACGTGACCGGGACAGGGGGCGGGGAGACCCAGTACTTC | CASSYVTGTGGGETQYF
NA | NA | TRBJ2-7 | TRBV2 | TGTGCCAGCAGTGCCAGGGTTGGAGTCGAGCAGTACTTC | CASSARVGVEQYF
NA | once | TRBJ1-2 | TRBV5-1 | TGCGCCAGCAGCTCCTTGAGGGTCGGGGGCTACACCTTC | CASSSLRVGGYTF
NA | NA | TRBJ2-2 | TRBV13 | TGTGCCAGCCCGGGGAACACCGGGGAGCTGTTTTTT | CASPGNTGELFF
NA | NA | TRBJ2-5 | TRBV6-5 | TGTGCCAGCAGTCAGCAAGAGACCCAGTACTTC | CASSQQETQYF
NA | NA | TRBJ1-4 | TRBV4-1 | TGCGCCAGCAGCCAGACCGGGAACTTAGTAGGAAAACTGTTTTTT | CASSQTGNLVGKLFF
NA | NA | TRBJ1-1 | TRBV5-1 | TGCGCCAGCAGCTTGGCCTCCCCGAACACTGAAGCTTTCTTT | CASSLASPNTEAFF
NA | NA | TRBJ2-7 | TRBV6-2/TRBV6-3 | TGTGCCAGCAGCCATCTTTCCGAGCAGTACTTC | CASSHLSEQYF
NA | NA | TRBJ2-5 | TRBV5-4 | TGTGCCAGCAGCTCGGGACAATTACAAGAGACCCAGTACTTC | CASSSGQLQETQYF
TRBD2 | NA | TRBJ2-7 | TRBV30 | TGTGCCTGGAGTGGATGGGTCGGGACTAGCGGAACCTACGAGCAGTACTTC | CAWSGWVGTSGTYEQYF
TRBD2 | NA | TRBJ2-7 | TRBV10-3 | TGTGCCATCAGGACTAGCGGGGGCTCCTACGAGCAGTACTTC | CAIRTSGGSYEQYF